A selection of T cell receptor beta chains follows, all from one sample in a study of blood T cell repertoires in COVID-19. The protocol was immunoSEQ multiplex PCR, while the TCRdb copy is restricted to in-frame clones and leaves out a portion. This table holds a few hundred thousand clones, about 90% found once. Specimen: peripheral blood. Source of these receptors: a woman in her forties or fifties with acute or convalescent COVID-19. Both conserved end residues are part of each CDR3. A D gene is named only where the DNA matches it firmly. Only part of the rows carry a size: once, few, many, or a class if the clone is expanded.

clone size,V gene,D gene,J gene,CDR3 protein,CDR3 DNA
NA,TRBV5-1,TRBD2,TRBJ2-2,CASSLVVASGVNTGELFF,TGCGCCAGCAGCTTGGTGGTGGCTAGCGGGGTGAACACCGGGGAGCTGTTTTTT
NA,TRBV10-3,TRBD1,TRBJ2-7,CAISESGTGDYEQYF,TGTGCCATCAGTGAGTCCGGGACAGGGGATTACGAGCAGTACTTC
few,TRBV30,TRBD1,TRBJ1-5,CAWKKTGIQPQHF,TGTGCCTGGAAAAAGACAGGGATCCAGCCCCAGCATTTT
NA,TRBV4-1,TRBD1,TRBJ1-5,CASSLQGAPEPQHF,TGCGCCAGCAGTCTTCAGGGGGCCCCCGAGCCCCAGCATTTT
NA,TRBV27,TRBD1,TRBJ1-5,CASSYRGLSSNQPQHF,TGTGCCAGCAGCTACAGGGGGCTCTCTAGCAATCAGCCCCAGCATTTT
NA,TRBV30,TRBD2,TRBJ2-7,CAWSGIAGVVGYEQYF,TGTGCCTGGAGTGGGATAGCGGGAGTAGTTGGCTACGAGCAGTACTTC
NA,TRBV5-1,NA,TRBJ2-3,CASSLEAASTDTQYF,TGCGCCAGCAGCTTGGAAGCGGCTAGCACAGATACGCAGTATTTT
NA,TRBV11-3,TRBD1,TRBJ2-1,CASSSFQGAHEQFF,TGTGCCAGCAGCTCGTTCCAGGGGGCGCATGAGCAGTTCTTC
NA,TRBV4-2,NA,TRBJ2-6,CASIGQASGANVLTF,TGTGCCAGCATTGGGCAAGCCTCTGGGGCCAACGTCCTGACTTTC
NA,TRBV10-3,NA,TRBJ2-7,CAISEGRTYEQYF,TGTGCCATCAGTGAGGGCAGAACCTACGAGCAGTACTTC
NA,TRBV6-5,TRBD1,TRBJ2-3,CASRGQGTDTQYF,TGTGCCAGCAGAGGACAGGGTACAGATACGCAGTATTTT
NA,TRBV7-2,NA,TRBJ2-5,CASSPNSNQETQYF,TGTGCCAGCAGCCCCAACAGTAACCAAGAGACCCAGTACTTC
NA,TRBV6-5,TRBD1,TRBJ1-2,CASRTGEWGYGYTF,TGTGCCAGCAGAACAGGGGAGTGGGGCTATGGCTACACCTTC
NA,TRBV5-4,NA,TRBJ2-5,CASSSQGGAFQETQYF,TGTGCCAGCTCCTCCCAAGGGGGAGCGTTCCAAGAGACCCAGTACTTC
few,TRBV30,NA,TRBJ1-2,CAWSVFMTWGGFGYTF,TGTGCCTGGAGTGTATTCATGACATGGGGGGGATTTGGCTACACCTTC
NA,TRBV27,NA,TRBJ1-5,CASSLVFGVSNQPQHF,TGTGCCAGCAGTTTGGTCTTCGGGGTGAGCAATCAGCCCCAGCATTTT
once,TRBV7-3,TRBD1,TRBJ2-6,CASSKGGAGANVLTF,TGTGCCAGCAGCAAAGGGGGCGCTGGGGCCAACGTCCTGACTTTC
NA,TRBV5-1,TRBD1,TRBJ2-1,CASSFGTGIFDEQFF,TGCGCCAGCAGCTTTGGGACAGGAATATTTGATGAGCAGTTCTTC
NA,TRBV7-9,NA,TRBJ2-3,CASSLGGLTDTQYF,TGTGCCAGCAGCTTGGGAGGACTCACAGATACGCAGTATTTT
NA,TRBV2,TRBD1,TRBJ1-2,CASTTGTGVRGYTF,TGTGCCAGCACAACCGGGACAGGGGTCCGAGGCTACACCTTC
NA,TRBV5-4,TRBD1,TRBJ2-7,CASSLTGGKSYEQYF,TGTGCCAGCAGCTTGACAGGGGGCAAGTCGTACGAGCAGTACTTC
NA,TRBV25-1,TRBD1,TRBJ2-2,CASRQTGGRDTGELFF,TGTGCCAGCAGGCAGACAGGGGGCAGGGACACCGGGGAGCTGTTTTTT
NA,TRBV2,NA,TRBJ2-7,CASSQTYEQYF,TGTGCCAGCAGTCAGACCTACGAGCAGTACTTC
NA,TRBV7-3,NA,TRBJ2-3,CASSSSPADTQYF,TGTGCCAGCAGCTCCTCTCCGGCAGATACGCAGTATTTT
NA,TRBV28,NA,TRBJ1-4,CASSSTRQVREKLFF,TGTGCCAGCAGTTCGACCCGGCAAGTGCGGGAAAAACTGTTTTTT
NA,TRBV9,NA,TRBJ2-7,CASSVVPEGYEQYF,TGTGCCAGCAGCGTAGTCCCTGAGGGCTACGAGCAGTACTTC